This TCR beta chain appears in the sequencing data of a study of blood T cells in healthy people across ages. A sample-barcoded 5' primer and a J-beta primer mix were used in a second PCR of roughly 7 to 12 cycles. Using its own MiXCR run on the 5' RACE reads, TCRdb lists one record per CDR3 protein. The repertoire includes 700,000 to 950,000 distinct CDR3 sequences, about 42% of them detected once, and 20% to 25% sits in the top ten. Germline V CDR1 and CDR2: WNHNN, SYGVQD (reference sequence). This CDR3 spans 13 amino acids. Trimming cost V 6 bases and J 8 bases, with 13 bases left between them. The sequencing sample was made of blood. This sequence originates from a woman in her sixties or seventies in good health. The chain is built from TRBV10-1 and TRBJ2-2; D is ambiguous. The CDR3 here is CASSPGQTGELFF. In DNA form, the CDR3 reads TGCGCCAGCAGCCCCGGGCAGACGGGGGAGCTGTTTTTT.